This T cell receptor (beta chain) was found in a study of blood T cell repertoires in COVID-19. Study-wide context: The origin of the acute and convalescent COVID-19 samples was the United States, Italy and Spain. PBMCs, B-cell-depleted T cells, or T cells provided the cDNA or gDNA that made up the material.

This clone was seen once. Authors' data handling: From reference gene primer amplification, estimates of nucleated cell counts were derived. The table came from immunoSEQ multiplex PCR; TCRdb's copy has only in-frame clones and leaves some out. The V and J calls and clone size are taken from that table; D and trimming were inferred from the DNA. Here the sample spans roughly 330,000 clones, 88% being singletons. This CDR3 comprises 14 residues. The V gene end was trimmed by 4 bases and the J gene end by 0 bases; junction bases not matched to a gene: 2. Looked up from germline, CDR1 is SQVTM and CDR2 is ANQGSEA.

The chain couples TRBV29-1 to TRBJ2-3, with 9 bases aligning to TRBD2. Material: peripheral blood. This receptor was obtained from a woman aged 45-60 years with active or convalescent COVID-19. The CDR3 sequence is CSVVLAGSTDTQYF. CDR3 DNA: TGCAGCGTTGTTCTAGCGGGGAGCACAGATACGCAGTATTTT.